This T cell receptor (beta chain) was obtained from a study of identical twins. The germline CDR1 and CDR2 sequences are MNHEY and SVGAGI. V gave up 3 bases and J gave up 6 bases, with 10 bases separating them. CDR3 length: 13 residues. Study-wide points: A partial confounding effect on zero-insertion analyses could come from invariant MAIT and iNKT cells. Findings depended on cross-sectional statistics rather than tracking the same donors. Cord blood beta clonotypes that were abundant carried fewer insertions, and memory repertoires showed no such trend.

On this clonotype itself: What it recognizes is unknown.

The donor group consisted entirely of healthy Caucasians. Each CDR3 protein gets one entry after TCRdb re-called the 5' RACE reads with MiXCR. Among approximately 210,000 distinct CDR3 sequences listed, roughly 9.4% were seen once. The source of this sequence is a woman aged 18-35 years in good health. The chain combines TRBV6-5 with TRBJ2-3; D is ambiguous. Sequenced sample: memory (CD45RO+) T cells sorted from blood. The CDR3 reads CASSYPGADTQYF. The DNA for the CDR3 is TGTGCCAGCAGTTATCCCGGCGCGGATACGCAGTATTTT.